Listed here are 8 T cell receptor beta chains from one sample, sequenced in a study of blood T cell repertoires in COVID-19. The protocol was immunoSEQ multiplex PCR, while the TCRdb copy is restricted to in-frame clones and leaves out a portion. The data show 50,000 to 80,000 clones, about 82% seen once. Sequenced: peripheral blood. These receptor sequences come from a man aged 45-65 years with active COVID-19.

The rearrangement uses TRBV6-4 and TRBJ2-1; 7 nucleotides agree with TRBD2. J was trimmed by 14 bases and V by 3 bases; bases with no gene match: 10. This CDR3 comprises 13 residues. The germline CDR1 and CDR2 sequences are MRHNA and SNTAGT. In DNA form, the CDR3 reads TGTGCCAGCAGTGAAGGCGAAGCGGGGCGAAAGTTCTTC. Translating it yields CASSEGEAGRKFF.

This clone was detected once. This chain joins TRBV5-5 and TRBJ2-6; D is undetermined. Germline V gene lookup returns CDR1 SGHKS and CDR2 YYEKEE (reference sequence). V was trimmed by 2 bases and J by 0 bases, leaving 6 bases between them. CDR3 length: 15 residues. Here the CDR3 reads CASSFDISGANVLTF. CDR3 DNA sequence: TGTGCCAGCAGCTTTGACATCTCTGGGGCCAACGTCCTGACTTTC.

The chain couples TRBV6-5 to TRBJ1-1; TRBD1 agrees at 8 bases. V shed 1 base and J 3 bases; nucleotides not matched to a gene: 4. This CDR3 contains 15 residues. CDR1 is MNHEY and CDR2 is SVGAGI in the germline V gene. The chain's CDR3 is CASSYFQGAYTEAFF. CDR3 bases: TGTGCCAGCAGTTACTTCCAGGGGGCCTACACTGAAGCTTTCTTT.

The rearrangement uses TRBV6-5 and TRBJ2-2, with D unclear. Germline CDR1 is MNHEY and CDR2 is SVGAGI. V was shortened by 7 bases and J by 4 bases, with 13 bases between the two germline ends. The CDR3 runs 14 residues. In DNA, the CDR3 is TGTGCCAGCAAGGTTAGCTTGAGCACCGGGGAGCTGTTTTTT. Its translation is CASKVSLSTGELFF.

V is TRBV11-2 and J is TRBJ1-4, with 9 bases aligning to TRBD1. The junction had 8 bases not matched to a gene; V was cut back by 5 bases and J by 7 bases. The CDR3 spans 15 residues. From germline, CDR1 is SGHAT and CDR2 FQNNGV. This chain's CDR3 is CASSRLGQGFEKLFF. DNA for the CDR3: TGTGCCAGCAGCAGACTGGGACAGGGATTTGAAAAACTGTTTTTT.

This rearrangement joins TRBV15 to TRBJ2-3, with D tentatively TRBD1 (5 bases). There are 17 residues in the CDR3. Germline lookup yields CDR1 LNHNV and CDR2 YYDKDF (reference sequence). V was shortened by 1 base and J by 4 bases, with 18 bases between the two germline ends. The DNA of the CDR3 is TGTGCCACCAGCAGAGCCCAACAGGCCCGTGGGGCAGATACGCAGTATTTT. It encodes CATSRAQQARGADTQYF.

This clone was seen once. The J gene is TRBJ2-3, the V gene TRBV19; 9 nucleotides agree with TRBD2. Trimming took 3 bases from V and 4 from J; bases not matched to a gene: 8. There are 16 residues in the CDR3. Looked up from germline, CDR1 is LNHDA and CDR2 is SQIVND (reference sequence). The DNA of the CDR3 is TGTGCCAGTAGTATCCTTGCGGGGGGGCACGCAGATACGCAGTATTTT. It translates to CASSILAGGHADTQYF.

The V and J genes are TRBV29-1 and TRBJ2-5; maybe TRBD1 (5 bases). The V end was cut by 4 bases, the J end by 4 bases, with 10 bases between. The CDR3 covers 12 residues. CDR1 SQVTM and CDR2 ANQGSEA come from the germline V gene. The CDR3 DNA follows: TGCAGCGTTGGTCAGGGTGGAGAGACCCAGTACTTC. Encoded protein: CSVGQGGETQYF.